The present T cell receptor (beta chain) was sequenced within a study of immune heterogeneity within non-small cell lung tumors. Study details: Of the tumors, a few were squamous cell, approximately 10 non-squamous, and 1 not otherwise specified. Study conclusions and caveats: Individual patients had largely distinct high-frequency T-cell receptor beta clonotypes. Dominant CDR3 beta clonotypes repeated across a patient's tumor loci, while different loci held unique high-frequency clones.

The germline V gene has CDR1 DFQATT and CDR2 SNEGSKA (reference sequence). Trimming took off 6 bases at V and 5 bases at J, with 22 bases between the two ends. The CDR3 runs 15 residues. Template was bulk tumor genomic DNA, roughly 580 ng per sample. Several far-apart biopsies were taken per primary tumor during surgery. The cohort was untreated, with newly diagnosed non-small cell lung cancer undergoing curative surgery. Donors comprised surgical patients with newly diagnosed non-small cell lung cancer, operated on with curative intent. Multiplex PCR amplified the TCR beta CDR3 region. Its first round ran for about 10 cycles with 32 V and 13 J primers. Using its own MiXCR run on the multiplex PCR reads, TCRdb lists one record per CDR3 protein. The repertoire has about 4,600 distinct CDR3 sequences, 35% to 45% of them found once; the top ten carry 30%. A note on this clonotype: Its matching antigen is unknown.

The sequenced sample consisted of lung tumor tissue. The chain joins TRBV20-1 to TRBJ2-5, with D perhaps matching TRBD1 or TRBD2 (5 bases each). The receptor's source is a woman in her forties or fifties with non-small cell lung cancer. The CDR3 loop reads CSAPEGPGPQETQYF. The CDR3 nucleotides read TGCAGTGCCCCCGAGGGGCCAGGGCCCCAGGAGACCCAGTACTTC.